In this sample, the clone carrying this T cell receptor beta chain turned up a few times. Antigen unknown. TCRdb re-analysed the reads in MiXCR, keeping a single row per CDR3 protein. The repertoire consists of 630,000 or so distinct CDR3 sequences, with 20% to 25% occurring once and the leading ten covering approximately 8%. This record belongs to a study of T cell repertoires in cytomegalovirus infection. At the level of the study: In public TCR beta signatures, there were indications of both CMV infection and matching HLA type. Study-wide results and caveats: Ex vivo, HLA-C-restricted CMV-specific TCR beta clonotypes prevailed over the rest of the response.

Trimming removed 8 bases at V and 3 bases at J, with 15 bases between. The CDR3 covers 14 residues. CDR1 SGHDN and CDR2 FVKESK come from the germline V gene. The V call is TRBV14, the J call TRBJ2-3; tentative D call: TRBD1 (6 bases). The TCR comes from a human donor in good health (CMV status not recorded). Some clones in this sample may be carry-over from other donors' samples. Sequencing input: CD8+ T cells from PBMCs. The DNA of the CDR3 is TGTGCCAGCGGGCCGGGCCAGGGGACAGATACGCAGTATTTT. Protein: CASGPGQGTDTQYF.